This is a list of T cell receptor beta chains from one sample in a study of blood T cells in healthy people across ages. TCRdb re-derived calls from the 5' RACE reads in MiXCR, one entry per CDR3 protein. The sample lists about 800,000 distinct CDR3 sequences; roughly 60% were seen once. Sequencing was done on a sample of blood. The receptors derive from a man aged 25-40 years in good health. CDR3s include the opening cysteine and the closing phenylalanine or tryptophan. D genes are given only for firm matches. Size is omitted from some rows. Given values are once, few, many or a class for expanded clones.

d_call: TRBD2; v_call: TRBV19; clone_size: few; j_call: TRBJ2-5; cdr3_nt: TGTGCCAGTAGTACTAGCGGGACCCAAGAGACCCAGTACTTC; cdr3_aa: CASSTSGTQETQYF
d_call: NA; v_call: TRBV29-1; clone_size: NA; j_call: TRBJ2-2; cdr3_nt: TGCAGCGTTGGAGGGACCCACGGGGAGCTGTTTTTT; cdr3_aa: CSVGGTHGELFF
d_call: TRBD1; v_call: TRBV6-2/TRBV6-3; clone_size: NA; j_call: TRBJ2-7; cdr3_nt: TGTGCCAGCAAGGGGGCAGCGAGCTACGAGCAGTACTTC; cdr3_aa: CASKGAASYEQYF
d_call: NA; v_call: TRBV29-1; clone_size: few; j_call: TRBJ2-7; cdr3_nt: TGCAGCGTTGTTGTGGCGCAGGGTCGTTCGTACTTC; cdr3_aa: CSVVVAQGRSYF
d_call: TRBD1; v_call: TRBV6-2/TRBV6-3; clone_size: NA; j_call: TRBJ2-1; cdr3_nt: TGTGCCAGCAGGATAATTGGACAGGGGGCGAGCAATGAGCAGTTCTTC; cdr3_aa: CASRIIGQGASNEQFF
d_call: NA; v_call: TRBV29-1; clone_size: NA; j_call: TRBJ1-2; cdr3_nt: TGCAGCGCTGGGCCCGAGCGCTATGGCTACACCTTC; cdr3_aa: CSAGPERYGYTF
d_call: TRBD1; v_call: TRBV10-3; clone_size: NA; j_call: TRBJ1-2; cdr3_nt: TGTGCCATCAGGGACCGGGACAGGTGGTCTCATGGCTACACCTTC; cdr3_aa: CAIRDRDRWSHGYTF
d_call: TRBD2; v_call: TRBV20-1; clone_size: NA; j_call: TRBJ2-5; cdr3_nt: TGCAGTGCGAGGACTAGCGGAAATGGGGGGACCCAGTACTTC; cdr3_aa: CSARTSGNGGTQYF
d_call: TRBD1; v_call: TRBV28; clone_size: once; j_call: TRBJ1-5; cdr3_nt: TGTGCCAGCAGTCTCGCCGGACAGGGCAACAATCAGCCCCAGCATTTT; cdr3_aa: CASSLAGQGNNQPQHF
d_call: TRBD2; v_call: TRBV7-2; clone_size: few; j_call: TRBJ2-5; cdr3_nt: TGTGCCAGCAGCTTTAAGAGCGGGGGGATTTCTATAGAGACCCAGTACTTC; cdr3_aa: CASSFKSGGISIETQYF
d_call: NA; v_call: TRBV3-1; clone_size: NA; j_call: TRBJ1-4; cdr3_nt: TGTGCCAGCAGTCAGAAATTTCGGGGATTGTATGAAAAACTGTTTTTT; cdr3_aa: CASSQKFRGLYEKLFF
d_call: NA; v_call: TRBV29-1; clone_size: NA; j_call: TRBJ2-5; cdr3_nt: TGCAGCCTTTGGGGCAGATTAGAAGAGACCCAGTACTTC; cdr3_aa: CSLWGRLEETQYF
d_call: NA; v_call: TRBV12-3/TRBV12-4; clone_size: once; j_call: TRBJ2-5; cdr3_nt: TGTGCCAGCAGTTTAGCAGATCGGAGGGAGACCCAGTACTTC; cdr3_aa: CASSLADRRETQYF
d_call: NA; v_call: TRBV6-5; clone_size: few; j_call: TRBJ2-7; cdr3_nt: TGTGCCAGCAGTTACCAGGGAGTGGGGGGCAACGAGCAGTACTTC; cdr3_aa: CASSYQGVGGNEQYF
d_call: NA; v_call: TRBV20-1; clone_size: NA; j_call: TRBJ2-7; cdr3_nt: TGCAGTGCTAGGAGACTAGGGCAAACCTACGAGCAGTACTTC; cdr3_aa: CSARRLGQTYEQYF
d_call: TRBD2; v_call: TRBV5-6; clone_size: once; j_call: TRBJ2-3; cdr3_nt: TGTGCCAGCAGCTTGGCCTTCCTAGCGGTAGGCACAGATACGCAGTATTTT; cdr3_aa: CASSLAFLAVGTDTQYF
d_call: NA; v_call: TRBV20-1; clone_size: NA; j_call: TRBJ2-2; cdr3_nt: TGCAGTGCTCCCGGGCCCAGCACCGGGGAGCTGTTTTTT; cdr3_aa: CSAPGPSTGELFF
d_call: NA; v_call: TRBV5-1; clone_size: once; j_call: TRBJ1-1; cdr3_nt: TGCGCCAGCAGCTTCGAGGATCCGAACACTGAAGCTTTCTTT; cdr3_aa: CASSFEDPNTEAFF
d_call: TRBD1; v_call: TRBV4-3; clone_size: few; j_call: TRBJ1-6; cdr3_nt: TGCGCCAGCAGTCCCGGGACAGAGTCTTCACCCCTCCACTTT; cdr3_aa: CASSPGTESSPLHF
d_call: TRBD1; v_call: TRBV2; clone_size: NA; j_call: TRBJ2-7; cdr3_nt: TGTGCCAGCAGTTGGGACAGGTATTCCCACGAGCAGTACTTC; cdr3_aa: CASSWDRYSHEQYF
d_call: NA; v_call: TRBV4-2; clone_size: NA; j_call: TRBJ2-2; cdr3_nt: TGTGCCAGCAGCCCATCTGAGGGGACGACCGGGGAGCTGTTTTTT; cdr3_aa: CASSPSEGTTGELFF
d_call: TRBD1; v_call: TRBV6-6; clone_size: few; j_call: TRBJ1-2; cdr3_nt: TGTGCCATCCCCCGGGACAGGGGAAAGTATGGCTACACCTTC; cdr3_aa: CAIPRDRGKYGYTF
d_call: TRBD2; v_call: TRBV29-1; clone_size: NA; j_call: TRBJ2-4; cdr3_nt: TGCAGCGTTGAGGCGGGGGAGACGAAAAACATTCAGTACTTC; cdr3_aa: CSVEAGETKNIQYF
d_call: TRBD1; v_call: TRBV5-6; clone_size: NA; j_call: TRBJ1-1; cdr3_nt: TGTGCCAGCAGCCCTTTACAGGGGGCGTTGAAGAACACTGAAGCTTTCTTT; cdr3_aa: CASSPLQGALKNTEAFF
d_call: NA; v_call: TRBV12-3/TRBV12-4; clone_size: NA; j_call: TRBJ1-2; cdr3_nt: TGTGCCAGCAGTTCAGGGGAAGCTAACTATGGCTACACCTTC; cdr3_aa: CASSSGEANYGYTF
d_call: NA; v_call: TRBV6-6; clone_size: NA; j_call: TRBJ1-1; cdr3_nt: TGTGCCAGCAAGCAAGGGGCTCCAGTCACTGAAGCTTTCTTT; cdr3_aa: CASKQGAPVTEAFF
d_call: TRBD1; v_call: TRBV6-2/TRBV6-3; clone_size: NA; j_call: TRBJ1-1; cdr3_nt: TGTGCCAGCAGTTACGGCGAACCGGGACAGAAGGAAGCTTTCTTT; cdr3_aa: CASSYGEPGQKEAFF
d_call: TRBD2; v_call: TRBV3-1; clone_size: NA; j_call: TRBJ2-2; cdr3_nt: TGTGCCAGCAGCCAAGAATGGACTAGTACGTACACCGGGGAGCTGTTTTTT; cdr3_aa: CASSQEWTSTYTGELFF
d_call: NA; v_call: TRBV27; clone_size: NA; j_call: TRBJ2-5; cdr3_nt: TGTGCCAGCAGTCATCCGGGACCCCGGGTTGGGCAGTACTTC; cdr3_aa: CASSHPGPRVGQYF
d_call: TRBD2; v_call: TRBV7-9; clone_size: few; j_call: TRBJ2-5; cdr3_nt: TGTGCCAGCAGCCTGGAATCGGGGGGGTCGAATCGGGACTATCAAGAGACCCAGTACTTC; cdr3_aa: CASSLESGGSNRDYQETQYF
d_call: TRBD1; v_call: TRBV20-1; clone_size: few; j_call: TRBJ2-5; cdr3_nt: TGCAGTGTTTTGACAGGGTACTTTGAGACCCAGTACTTC; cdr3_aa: CSVLTGYFETQYF
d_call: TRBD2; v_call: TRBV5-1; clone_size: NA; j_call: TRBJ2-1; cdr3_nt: TGCGCCAGCAGCTTGCGAATAGCGGGGGGCCCATACAATGAGCAGTTCTTC; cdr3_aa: CASSLRIAGGPYNEQFF
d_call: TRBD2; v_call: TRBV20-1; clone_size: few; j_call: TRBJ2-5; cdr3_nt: TGCAGTGCTCCCGGACTAGCGGGAGGAGTGGAGACCCAGTACTTC; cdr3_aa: CSAPGLAGGVETQYF
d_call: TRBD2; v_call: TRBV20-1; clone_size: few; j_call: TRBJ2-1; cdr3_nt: TGCAGTGCTAGAGATCTAGCTAGCGGGAGGTATGAGCAGTTCTTC; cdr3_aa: CSARDLASGRYEQFF
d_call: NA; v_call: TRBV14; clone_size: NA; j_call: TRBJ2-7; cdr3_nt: TGTGCCAGCAGCCTCGCCGCGGGTGGTGAGCAGTACTTC; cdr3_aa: CASSLAAGGEQYF
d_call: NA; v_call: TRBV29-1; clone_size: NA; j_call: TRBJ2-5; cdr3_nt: TGCAGCGTTGAACGACCAGCAGACAATGAGCAGTACTTC; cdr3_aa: CSVERPADNEQYF
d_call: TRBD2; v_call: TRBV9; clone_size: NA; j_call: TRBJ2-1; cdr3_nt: TGTGCCAGCAGCGCGGGGACTACCCAAGGGGAGCAGTTCTTC; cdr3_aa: CASSAGTTQGEQFF
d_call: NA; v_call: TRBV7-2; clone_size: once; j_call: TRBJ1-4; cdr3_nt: TGTGCCAGCAGCTTTCAAGCAACTAGTGAAAAACTGTTTTTT; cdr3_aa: CASSFQATSEKLFF
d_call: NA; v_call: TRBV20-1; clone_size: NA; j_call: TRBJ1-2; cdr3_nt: TGCAGTGCTACAGGGTCCAACTATGGCTACACCTTC; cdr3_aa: CSATGSNYGYTF
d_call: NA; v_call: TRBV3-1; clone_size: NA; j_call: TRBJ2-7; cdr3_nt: TGTGCCAGCAGCCTAGGACGGCCCCGGGGAGAGCAGTACTTC; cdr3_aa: CASSLGRPRGEQYF
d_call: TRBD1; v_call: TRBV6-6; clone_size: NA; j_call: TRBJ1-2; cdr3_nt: TGTGCCAGCAGTTACCAATCAGGGGGGGTAGACTATGGCTACACCTTC; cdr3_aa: CASSYQSGGVDYGYTF
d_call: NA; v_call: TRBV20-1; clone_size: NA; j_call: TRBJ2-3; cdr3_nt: TGCAGTGCTGAGACTAGACATTCTCCCACAGATACGCAGTATTTT; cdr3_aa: CSAETRHSPTDTQYF
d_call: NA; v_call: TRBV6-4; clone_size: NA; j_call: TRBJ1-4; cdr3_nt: TGTGCCAGCAGTGACTCGAGGGTGGGGAGAAAACTGTTTTTT; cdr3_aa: CASSDSRVGRKLFF
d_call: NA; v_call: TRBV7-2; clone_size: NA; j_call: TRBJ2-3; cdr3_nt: TGTGCCAGCAGCTTAGCGGTGGGAGCTGTGGATACGCAGTATTTT; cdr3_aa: CASSLAVGAVDTQYF
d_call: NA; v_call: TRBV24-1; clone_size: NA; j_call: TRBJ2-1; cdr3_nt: TGTGCCACCAGTGATCATCCGGGACGGGGTTCCTACAATGAGCAGTTCTTC; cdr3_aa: CATSDHPGRGSYNEQFF